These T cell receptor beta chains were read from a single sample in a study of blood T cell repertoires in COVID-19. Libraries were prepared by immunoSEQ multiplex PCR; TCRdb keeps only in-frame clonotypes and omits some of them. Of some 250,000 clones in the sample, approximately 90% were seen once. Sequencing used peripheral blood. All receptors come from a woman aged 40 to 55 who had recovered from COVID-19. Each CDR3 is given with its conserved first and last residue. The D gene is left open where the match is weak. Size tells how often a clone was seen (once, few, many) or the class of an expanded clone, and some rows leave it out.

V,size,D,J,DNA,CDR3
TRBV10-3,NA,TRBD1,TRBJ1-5,TGTGCCATCAGTGTGGGGACAGCCTTGGATCAGCCCCAGCATTTT,CAISVGTALDQPQHF
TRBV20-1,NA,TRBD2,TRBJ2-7,TGCAGTGCTAGTGGGGGGACTAGCGGCTCCTACGAGCAGTACTTC,CSASGGTSGSYEQYF
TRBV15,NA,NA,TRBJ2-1,TGTGCCACCAGAGACGGACTAGAAAGGGGGAATGAGCAGTTCTTC,CATRDGLERGNEQFF
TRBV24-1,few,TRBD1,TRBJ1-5,TGTGCCACCCAGGGGGGCAATCAGCCCCAGCATTTT,CATQGGNQPQHF
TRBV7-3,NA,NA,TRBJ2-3,TGTGCCCGGGGCCCCAGCGGGACAGATACGCAGTATTTT,CARGPSGTDTQYF
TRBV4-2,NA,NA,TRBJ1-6,TGTGCCAGCAGCCAAGATCTGGGCCCGGTCCACTTT,CASSQDLGPVHF
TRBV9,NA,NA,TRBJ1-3,TGTGCCAGCAGCCCCCACTACTCTGGAAACACCATATATTTT,CASSPHYSGNTIYF
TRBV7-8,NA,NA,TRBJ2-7,TGTGCCAGCAGCCCGGGACGGGGGTGGGGGCAGTACTTC,CASSPGRGWGQYF
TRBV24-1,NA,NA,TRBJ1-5,TGTGCCACCAGTGATTTCGGGGTGAACCAGCCCCAGCATTTT,CATSDFGVNQPQHF
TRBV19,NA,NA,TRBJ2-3,TGTGCCAGTAGTATTTCCCGGCAGGGCACAGATACGCAGTATTTT,CASSISRQGTDTQYF